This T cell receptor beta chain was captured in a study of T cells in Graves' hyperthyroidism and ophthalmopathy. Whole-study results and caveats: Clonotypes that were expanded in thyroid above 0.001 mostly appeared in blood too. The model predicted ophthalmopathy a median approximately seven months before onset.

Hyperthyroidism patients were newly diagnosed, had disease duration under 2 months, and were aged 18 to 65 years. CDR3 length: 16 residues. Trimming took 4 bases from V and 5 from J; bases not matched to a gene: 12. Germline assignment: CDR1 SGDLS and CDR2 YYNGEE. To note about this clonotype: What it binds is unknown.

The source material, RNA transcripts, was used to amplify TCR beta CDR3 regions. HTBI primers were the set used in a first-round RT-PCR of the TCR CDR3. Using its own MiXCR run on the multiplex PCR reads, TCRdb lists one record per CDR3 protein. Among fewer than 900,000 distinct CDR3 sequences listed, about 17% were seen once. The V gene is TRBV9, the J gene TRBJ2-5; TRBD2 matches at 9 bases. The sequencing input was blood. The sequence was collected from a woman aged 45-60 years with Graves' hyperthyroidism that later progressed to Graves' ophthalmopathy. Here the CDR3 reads CASSTRSSGVGETQYF. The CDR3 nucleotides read TGTGCCAGCAGCACGCGGTCTAGCGGGGTCGGGGAGACCCAGTACTTC.